These 21 T cell receptor beta chains originate from one sample sequenced in a study of T cell repertoires in aging, cancer and after chemotherapy. Peripheral blood genomic DNA, not sorted cells or RNA, was the template. TRB rearrangements spanning V, D and J were amplified using mixed TRB-A/B primers. MiXCR was run by TCRdb on the multiplex PCR reads, yielding one entry per CDR3 protein. The data contain thousands of distinct CDR3 sequences, approximately 52% of them singletons. The sequencing input was blood. All receptors come from a human donor with a blood cancer. The donor label of this sample is uncertain.

On this clonotype itself: The junction differs from germline at one of its ends, possibly a read error. This chain uses TRBV19 with TRBJ1-4, with D perhaps matching TRBD1 (5 bases). CDR3 length: 13 residues. Germline lookup yields CDR1 LNHDA and CDR2 SQIVND (reference sequence). The CDR3 loop reads CTSSVQENEKLFF. In DNA, the CDR3 is TGTACCAGTAGTGTACAGGAGAATGAAAAACTGTTTTTT.

The V and J genes are TRBV29-1 and TRBJ1-1; D gene ambiguous. Trimming cost V 1 base and J 4 bases, with 10 bases left between them. CDR3 size: 13 residues. Germline CDR1 is SQVTM and CDR2 is ANQGSEA. The CDR3 DNA is TGCAGCGTTGAAGGTTTGACATTCACTGAAGCTTTCTTT. Its protein is CSVEGLTFTEAFF.

By frequency in the sample, this clonotype is medium-sized. The chain uses TRBV7-2 and TRBJ2-1; 13 bases are a match to TRBD2. Germline CDR1 is SGHTA and CDR2 is FQGNSA. This CDR3 has 16 amino acids. V lost 5 bases and J lost 6; bases outside the gene matches: 7. As DNA, the CDR3 is TGTGCCAGCAGCCCAGGGGGACTAGCGGGATCCAATGAGCAGTTCTTC. Translated, it gives CASSPGGLAGSNEQFF.

The chain recombines TRBV7-2 with TRBJ1-1; 7 nucleotides line up with TRBD1. Germline CDR1 reads SGHTA; CDR2 reads FQGNSA. This CDR3 has 13 residues. Trimming removed 5 bases from V and 1 base from J; junction bases left unmatched: 1. The CDR3 here is CASSRDRNTEAFF. DNA for the CDR3: TGTGCCAGCAGCAGGGACAGGAACACTGAAGCTTTCTTT.

The chain joins TRBV19 to TRBJ1-2; D unresolved. Germline V gene data show CDR1 as LNHDA and CDR2 as SQIVND (reference sequence). The CDR3 has 11 residues. V lost 3 bases to trimming and J lost 7 bases, with 6 bases between them. The CDR3 is CASSIYSGYTF. In nucleotides, the CDR3 is TGTGCCAGTAGTATCTACAGTGGCTACACCTTC.

By its share, this clonotype is large. The V gene is TRBV5-6, the J gene TRBJ1-1; TRBD1 might be the D (5 bases). This CDR3 contains 12 residues. Trimming removed 1 base from V and 5 bases from J, with 6 bases in between. Germline V gives CDR1 SGHDT, CDR2 YYEEEE. CDR3 coding DNA: TGTGCCAGCAGCTTGCGGGGGACTGAAGCTTTCTTT. Translation gives CASSLRGTEAFF. Using reference TRBV5-6 and TRBJ1-1 for the parts outside the CDR3, the full variable domain is DAGVTQSPTHLIKTRGQQVTLRCSPKSGHDTVSWYQQALGQGPQFIFQYYEEEERQRGNFPDRFSGHQFPNYSSELNVNALLLGDSALYLCASSLRGTEAFFGQGTRLTVV.

V is TRBV20-1 and J is TRBJ1-4; no clear D gene. Germline loops: CDR1 DFQATT, CDR2 SNEGSKA (reference sequence). The CDR3 is 13 residues long. V was pared by 2 bases and J by 7 bases, with 11 bases between. The CDR3 DNA follows: TGCAGTGCTAGAAAAAAGGGAAGTGAAAAACTGTTTTTT. It translates to CSARKKGSEKLFF.

The CDR3 DNA follows: TGTGCCAGTAGTATAGTAGGAGCTGGTAATGAAAAACTGTTTTTT. It specifies CASSIVGAGNEKLFF. The gene calls are TRBV19 and TRBJ1-4; no clear D gene. This CDR3 is 15 amino acids long. The V gene's germline CDR1 is LNHDA and CDR2 SQIVND (reference sequence). Trimming removed 1 base at V and 4 bases at J, with 10 bases between.

By share, this clonotype counts as medium-sized. V usage is TRBV7-2 and J usage is TRBJ1-2; D remains unclear. The CDR3 length is 13 residues. Trimming took off 2 bases at V and 2 bases at J, with 6 bases between the two ends. Germline V CDR1 and CDR2: SGHTA, FQGNSA. This chain's CDR3 is CASSLQRNYGYTF. Here the CDR3 DNA reads TGTGCCAGCAGCTTACAGAGGAACTATGGCTACACCTTC.

V gene TRBV12-3 or TRBV12-4 combines with J gene TRBJ2-5; 16 nucleotides align to TRBD2. The CDR3 runs 18 residues. V lost 5 bases and J lost 4; bases outside the gene matches: 10. CDR3: CASSPGTSGGAMGETQYF. Written as DNA, the CDR3 is TGTGCCAGCAGTCCAGGGACTAGCGGGGGGGCCATGGGAGAGACCCAGTACTTC.

The chain combines TRBV12-3 or TRBV12-4 with TRBJ1-5; 10 bases map to TRBD1. The junction had 8 bases not matched to a gene; V was cut back by 6 bases and J by 0 bases. The CDR3 is 17 amino acids. CDR3 residues: CASRTTGGAGSNQPQHF. The DNA for the CDR3 is TGTGCCAGCAGAACGACAGGGGGCGCGGGTAGCAATCAGCCCCAGCATTTT.

Concerning this clonotype itself: One end of the junction does not line up with germline, which may come from a read error. The genes are TRBV19 and TRBJ2-2, with D perhaps matching TRBD2 (7 bases). The CDR3 loop spans 13 amino acids. Per germline, CDR1 LNHDA and CDR2 SQIVND (reference sequence). The CDR3 loop reads CASRLRKGGERVF. The CDR3 coding sequence is TGTGCCAGTAGGCTCCGAAAGGGGGGGGAGAGGGTTTTT.

This clonotype was recorded a few times. V is TRBV19 and J is TRBJ1-4, with TRBD1 identical over 9 bases. Trimming took 3 bases from V and 10 from J; bases not matched to a gene: 3. This CDR3 comprises 13 residues. Germline values: CDR1 LNHDA, CDR2 SQIVND (reference sequence). The DNA of the CDR3 is TGTGCCAGTAGTATCGACAGGGGGGCAAAACTGTTTTTT. It codes for CASSIDRGAKLFF.

This clonotype is labeled as medium-sized (0.01 to 0.1%). V and J are TRBV4-3 and TRBJ2-7; D uncertain. CDR1 is LGHNA and CDR2 is YSLEER in the germline V gene. V dropped 1 base and J dropped 1 base, with 5 bases sitting between them. The CDR3 loop spans 13 amino acids. The CDR3 region has the DNA TGCGCCAGCAGCCAAGGCAGATCCTACGAGCAGTACTTC. It yields the protein CASSQGRSYEQYF.

A few counts support this clonotype. J is TRBJ1-2 and V is TRBV29-1; no reliable D call. The V gene lost 2 bases and the J gene lost 7 bases, with 8 bases spanning the gap. CDR3 length equals 11 residues. Germline CDR1 and CDR2: SQVTM and ANQGSEA. The CDR3 protein is CSVEKGSGYTF. The CDR3 DNA follows: TGCAGCGTTGAAAAAGGGAGTGGCTACACCTTC. Complete variable domain (other parts from reference TRBV29-1 and TRBJ1-2): SAVISQKPSRDICQRGTSLTIQCQVDSQVTMMFWYRQQPGQSLTLIATANQGSEATYESGFVIDKFPISRPNLTFSTLTVSNMSPEDSSIYLCSVEKGSGYTFGSGTRLTVV.

The chain links TRBV5-1 to TRBJ2-7; D assignment may be TRBD1 or TRBD2 (6 bases each). Trimming shortened V by 6 bases and J by 2 bases, and 18 bases separated the two germline ends. Germline values: CDR1 SGHRS, CDR2 YFSETQ. The CDR3 length is 15 residues. CDR3 amino acids: CASNTGDTGAYEQYF. CDR3 nucleotides: TGCGCCAGCAACACCGGGGACACGGGAGCCTACGAGCAGTACTTC.

The chain couples TRBV29-1 to TRBJ2-7; TRBD2 matches at 12 bases. The germline V gene encodes CDR1 SQVTM and CDR2 ANQGSEA. V gave up 0 bases and J gave up 2 bases; unmatched junction bases: 5. The CDR3 length is 16 residues. In nucleotides, the CDR3 is TGCAGCGTTGAAGACCGGGGGACTAGCGGGCCCTACGAGCAGTACTTC. Its translation is CSVEDRGTSGPYEQYF.

This clonotype was recorded a few times. The chain links TRBV19 to TRBJ1-2; weak D call: TRBD1 (6 bases). Germline loops: CDR1 LNHDA, CDR2 SQIVND (reference sequence). The CDR3 loop spans 17 amino acids. V lost 7 bases, J lost 2 bases, and 23 bases lay in between. The CDR3 region is CASKIGLGANVNYGYTF. The CDR3 bases are TGTGCCAGTAAAATCGGTCTGGGGGCGAATGTCAACTATGGCTACACCTTC.

By its share, this clonotype is medium-sized. The chain couples TRBV7-9 to TRBJ2-6; no definite D call. Germline values: CDR1 SEHNR, CDR2 FQNEAQ (reference sequence). Trimming pared 5 bases from V and 2 bases from J, leaving 10 bases between. CDR3 length: 15 amino acids. In DNA, the CDR3 is TGTGCCAGCAGCCGCGACATTCCTGGGGCCAACGTCCTGACTTTC. Amino acid sequence: CASSRDIPGANVLTF.

The chain employs TRBV7-2 and TRBJ2-2; D is possibly TRBD1 or TRBD2 (5 bases each). V shed 4 bases and J shed 6 bases, with 12 bases lying between them. Germline CDR1 SGHTA, CDR2 FQGNSA. This CDR3 has 14 amino acids. CDR3 amino acids: CASSWGGGAGELFF. The CDR3 DNA reads as TGTGCCAGCAGCTGGGGTGGGGGAGCCGGGGAGCTGTTTTTT.

The J gene is TRBJ2-5, the V gene TRBV6-6; the D gene is possibly TRBD1 (6 bases). The ends were cut back, 2 bases at V and 2 bases at J, with 18 bases in the middle. The CDR3 runs 17 residues. Per germline, CDR1 MNHNY and CDR2 SVGAGI (reference sequence). The CDR3: CASSYIKRQALQETQYF. The CDR3 DNA is TGTGCCAGCAGTTACATAAAGCGACAGGCTTTGCAAGAGACCCAGTACTTC.